These 14 T cell receptor beta chains were all obtained from the same sample, sequenced in a study of metastatic and nonmetastatic thyroid tumors. Nobody among the patients had been given any treatment before thyroid surgery. Through MiXCR, TCRdb re-clonotyped the PCR reads. Of more than 25,000 clones listed, 9.5% to 14% are singletons. Sequencing input: blood. The receptors come from a female donor with papillary thyroid cancer or a benign thyroid nodule (not recorded which). Some clones in this sample may be carry-over from other donors' samples.

This clone showed up many times. The chain employs TRBV7-9 and TRBJ2-3, with no clear D. The CDR3 has 18 residues. Germline V gene data show CDR1 as SEHNR and CDR2 as FQNEAQ (reference sequence). The germline V and J ends were trimmed by 2 bases and 0 bases, with 18 bases remaining between them. CDR3 residues: CASSLLLFRNPSTDTQYF. In nucleotides, the CDR3 is TGTGCCAGCAGCTTATTGCTCTTTCGAAACCCTAGCACAGATACGCAGTATTTT.

This clone is medium-sized. The V gene is TRBV28, the J gene TRBJ1-6; D not resolved. In germline, CDR1 is MDHEN, CDR2 SYDVKM. The V end lost 6 bases, the J end lost 4 bases, and 13 bases lay between the germline ends. The CDR3 length is 15 residues. The CDR3 loop is CASSYGRDYNSPLHF. For the CDR3, the DNA is TGTGCCAGCAGCTACGGACGGGATTATAATTCACCCCTCCACTTT.

This clone was picked up many times. The chain employs TRBV5-6 and TRBJ2-3; 8 positions agree with TRBD1. The CDR3 spans 15 residues. Germline values: CDR1 SGHDT, CDR2 YYEEEE. With V trimmed by 3 bases and J by 6 bases, 9 bases remained unmatched. The CDR3 loop reads CASSYRTGSLDTQYF. DNA of the CDR3: TGTGCCAGCAGCTATCGGACAGGGTCGTTGGATACGCAGTATTTT.

The V call is TRBV6-9, the J call TRBJ2-7; D remains ambiguous. Germline lookup yields CDR1 MNHGY and CDR2 SVAAGI. V gave up 4 bases and J gave up 4 bases, with 14 bases separating them. The length of the CDR3 is 14 residues. CDR3 nucleotide sequence: TGTGCCAGCAGTTTATTGGCCGCCGGATACGAGCAGTACTTC. This codes for CASSLLAAGYEQYF.

This clone was detected many times. The CDR3 reads CSARVPGDRASPLHF. CDR3 bases: TGCAGTGCTAGAGTGCCGGGGGACAGGGCCTCACCCCTCCACTTT. The chain uses TRBV20-1 and TRBJ1-6; TRBD1 matches at 9 bases. Unmatched junction bases numbered 8, after V lost 1 base and J lost 10 bases. The CDR3 runs to 15 residues. Per the germline V gene, CDR1 is DFQATT and CDR2 is SNEGSKA (reference sequence).

This clone was recorded at least ten times. V usage is TRBV6-1 and J usage is TRBJ1-1, with D maybe TRBD1 (6 bases). Trimming removed 5 bases from V and 0 bases from J, with 13 bases in between. Germline loops: CDR1 MNHNS, CDR2 SASEGT. The CDR3 consists of 15 residues. DNA for the CDR3: TGTGCCAGCAGTCGAACGGGACAACTGAACACTGAAGCTTTCTTT. Translated: CASSRTGQLNTEAFF.

This clone has at least ten counts. The chain is built from TRBV20-1 and TRBJ2-7, with D possibly matching TRBD1 (5 bases). The V and J ends lost 5 bases and 3 bases respectively, with 17 bases between them. Germline CDR1 and CDR2: DFQATT and SNEGSKA (reference sequence). This CDR3 is built from 14 residues. The CDR3 spells CSAAGSGISYEQYF. The CDR3 bases are TGCAGTGCTGCTGGTTCAGGGATTAGCTACGAGCAGTACTTC.

V is TRBV11-1 and J is TRBJ2-1; D may be TRBD2 (5 bases). Trimming shortened V by 1 base and J by 1 base, and 8 bases separated the two germline ends. Germline V gene data show CDR1 as SGHAT and CDR2 as FQDESV (reference sequence). The CDR3 has 15 amino acids. This CDR3 is CASSLDGDSYNEQFF. CDR3 DNA sequence: TGTGCCAGCAGCTTAGACGGGGATTCCTACAATGAGCAGTTCTTC. The whole variable domain, remainder taken from reference TRBV11-1 and TRBJ2-1, is EAEVAQSPRYKITEKSQAVAFWCDPISGHATLYWYRQILGQGPELLVQFQDESVVDDSQLPKDRFSAERLKGVDSTLKIQPAELGDSAMYLCASSLDGDSYNEQFFGPGTRLTVL.

This clone was detected ten times or more. CDR3 loop: CASSFPRTSGQESSTDTQYF. The CDR3 coding sequence is TGTGCCAGCAGCTTTCCCCGGACTAGCGGGCAAGAGTCTAGCACAGATACGCAGTATTTT. V usage is TRBV7-2 and J usage is TRBJ2-3; 11 bases are shared with TRBD2. Trimming cost V 3 bases and J 0 bases; bases outside gene matches: 14. This CDR3 has 20 amino acids. The germline V gene encodes CDR1 SGHTA and CDR2 FQGNSA.

The gene calls are TRBV7-2 and TRBJ1-2; D is perhaps TRBD1 (5 bases). The V gene lost 5 bases and the J gene lost 4 bases, with 11 bases spanning the gap. Looked up from germline, CDR1 is SGHTA and CDR2 is FQGNSA. This CDR3 comprises 13 residues. The CDR3 protein is CASSGSGTYGYTF. The CDR3 DNA reads as TGTGCCAGCAGCGGTTCAGGGACCTATGGCTACACCTTC.

This clone was recorded at least ten times. Possible read error: a much larger clone is one base away. This sample includes further DNA sequences coding for the same CDR3. The chain employs TRBV4-1 and TRBJ2-2; D remains unclear. V dropped 3 bases and J dropped 1 base, with 0 bases sitting between them. CDR3 size: 12 residues. The germline CDR1 and CDR2 sequences are MGHRA and YSYEKL. CDR3: CASSQNTGELFF. The CDR3 nucleotides read TGCGCCAGCAGCCAGAACACCGGGGAGCTGTTTTTT.

This clone occurred a few times. The CDR3, as DNA: TGCAGTGCCGAAGAGCGGGGGGGTGGGTCAGATACGCAGTATTTT. Translation gives CSAEERGGGSDTQYF. The chain carries TRBV20-1 and TRBJ2-3; 10 bases align to TRBD2. V lost 6 bases and J lost 4; bases outside the gene matches: 10. The germline V gene has CDR1 DFQATT and CDR2 SNEGSKA (reference sequence). This CDR3 has 15 amino acids.

This clone was observed many times. This chain joins TRBV6-1 and TRBJ2-3; 8 bases are shared with TRBD2. V lost 3 bases, J lost 3 bases, and 11 bases stayed unmatched. This CDR3 contains 17 residues. CDR1 is MNHNS and CDR2 is SASEGT in the germline V gene. CDR3 in amino acids: CASSEKVSGEGTDTQYF. Here the CDR3 DNA reads TGTGCCAGCAGTGAGAAGGTTAGCGGGGAGGGGACAGATACGCAGTATTTT.

In this sample, this clone turned up a few times. A read error may produce the germline difference seen at one junction end. J is TRBJ2-3 and V is TRBV30, with D perhaps TRBD2 (6 bases). CDR1 is GTSNPN, CDR2 SVGIG, per germline (reference sequence). This CDR3 is built from 17 residues. CDR3 DNA: TGTGCCTGTAGTGTAGGAGTGGACTCCCGGGGGACAGATACGCAGTATTTT. Translating it yields CACSVGVDSRGTDTQYF.